This is a list of T cell receptor beta chains from one sample in a study of blood T cell repertoires in COVID-19. Only in-frame clones appear in the TCRdb table, and some are missing; sequencing was by immunoSEQ multiplex PCR. The data contain 150,000 to 200,000 clones, approximately 80% of them singletons. Sequences were obtained from peripheral blood. Receptors originate from a woman aged 80 or older with COVID-19, enrolled during active disease. Each CDR3 is given with its conserved first and last residue. Fields, in order: V gene, J gene, clone size, D gene, CDR3 DNA, CDR3 protein. The D gene is left open where the match is weak. Not all rows give a size; the values are once, few, many and, for expanded clones, a class.

TRBV9	TRBJ2-5	-	-	TGTGCCAGCAGCGTAGGAAGCCGAACAGAACAAGAGACCCAGTACTTC	CASSVGSRTEQETQYF
TRBV3-1/TRBV3-2	TRBJ2-3	-	-	TGTGCCAGCAGCCAAGACTTAGCGGTTGGCACAGATACGCAGTATTTT	CASSQDLAVGTDTQYF
TRBV5-4	TRBJ2-5	-	-	TGTGCCAGCAGCTTTCAGGAAGAGACCCAGTACTTC	CASSFQEETQYF
TRBV2	TRBJ2-7	-	TRBD1	TGTGCCAGCAGTGAAACAGGGGCTCTTTACGAGCAGTACTTC	CASSETGALYEQYF
TRBV24-1	TRBJ2-1	-	-	TGTGCCACCAGTGACCCTTCGGTCGGTGAGCAGTTCTTC	CATSDPSVGEQFF
TRBV5-1	TRBJ2-7	-	-	TGCGCCAGCAGCCCTGACATATCGTATGGGTCCTACGAGCAGTACTTC	CASSPDISYGSYEQYF
TRBV11-1	TRBJ1-2	-	-	TGTGCCACCGTGGGGGGGGAGAGGTATGGCTACACCTTC	CATVGGERYGYTF
TRBV7-9	TRBJ2-1	few	-	TGTGCCAGCAGCGAGGGATCGGTCCCTAATGAGCAGTTCTTC	CASSEGSVPNEQFF
TRBV18	TRBJ1-6	-	-	TGTGCCAGCTCACCAACTACCTATAATTCACCCCTCCACTTT	CASSPTTYNSPLHF
TRBV12-5	TRBJ2-5	-	-	TGTGCTAGTGGTTTGGTAGCCAGGGCTGAGACCCAGTACTTC	CASGLVARAETQYF
TRBV7-2	TRBJ1-1	-	-	TGTGCCAGCAGGATGAGCAACACTGAAGCTTTCTTT	CASRMSNTEAFF
TRBV3-1/TRBV3-2	TRBJ1-2	-	-	TGTGCCAGCAGCCAGGGGGGAGCTAACTATGGCTACACCTTC	CASSQGGANYGYTF
TRBV2	TRBJ1-1	-	-	TGTGCCAGCAACCGGGCAGGGTTTGAAGCTTTCTTT	CASNRAGFEAFF
TRBV30	TRBJ2-1	-	TRBD2	TGTGCCTGGCAGACTAGCGGGGGTAGTTATGAGCAGTTCTTC	CAWQTSGGSYEQFF
TRBV6-1	TRBJ2-3	-	-	TGTGCCAGCAGTGAATCCCTCCTCGGTACGCAGTATTTT	CASSESLLGTQYF
TRBV6-2/TRBV6-3	TRBJ1-3	-	-	TGTGCCAGCAGTTCCGTCTCTGGAAACACCATATATTTT	CASSSVSGNTIYF
TRBV2	TRBJ1-2	-	TRBD1	TGTGCCAGCAGTGACAGGGGGCGAGGAGGCTACACCTTC	CASSDRGRGGYTF
TRBV21-1	TRBJ2-5	-	-	TGTGCCAGCAGCAAACTTAGCTCAGGGAGGGAGACCCAGTACTTC	CASSKLSSGRETQYF
TRBV15	TRBJ1-2	-	-	TGTGCCACCAGCAGAAGCGGACGGGACTATGGCTACACCTTC	CATSRSGRDYGYTF
TRBV30	TRBJ2-3	-	-	TGTGCCTGGGAACAGGCGGATACAGATACGCAGTATTTT	CAWEQADTDTQYF
TRBV6-1	TRBJ1-2	-	TRBD1	TGTGCCAGCAGTGAAAGGGGCAGGGGGCCTGGCTACACCTTC	CASSERGRGPGYTF
TRBV3-1/TRBV3-2	TRBJ2-7	-	-	TGTGCCAGCAGCGGCGGGTACGAGCAGTACTTC	CASSGGYEQYF
TRBV9	TRBJ2-3	-	TRBD2	TGTGCCAGCAGCGTAGTCTTAGCGGGGGGCTCAGATACGCAGTATTTT	CASSVVLAGGSDTQYF
TRBV13	TRBJ1-6	-	-	TGTGCCAGCAGCTTAAGGGCAGGGGCATACAATTCACCCCTCCACTTT	CASSLRAGAYNSPLHF
TRBV5-1	TRBJ1-5	-	TRBD1	TGCGCCAGCAGCTTGGGGGACAGGGATCAGCCCCAGCATTTT	CASSLGDRDQPQHF
TRBV10-3	TRBJ2-7	-	TRBD2	TGTGCCATCAGGACTAGCGGGACTTACGAGCAGTACTTC	CAIRTSGTYEQYF
TRBV5-8	TRBJ1-1	-	TRBD1	TGTGCCAGCAGCTTTCCCCAGGGGGGCAGATACGCTTTCTTT	CASSFPQGGRYAFF
TRBV19	TRBJ1-1	-	-	TGTGCCAGTAGTCTCCAGGGCGGCACTGAAGCTTTCTTT	CASSLQGGTEAFF
TRBV28	TRBJ2-1	-	-	TGTGCCAGCAGCCTTCTACCCGGTTTGACTACCGAGAACAATGAGCAGTTCTTC	CASSLLPGLTTENNEQFF
TRBV11-3	TRBJ2-2	-	-	TGTGCCAGCGCCGAGCGTTCCGGGGAGCTGTTTTTT	CASAERSGELFF
TRBV10-3	TRBJ1-2	few	TRBD1	TGTGCCATCAGTGAGGCGACAGGGGGCGAGAGGGGCTACACCTTC	CAISEATGGERGYTF
TRBV12-5	TRBJ1-2	-	-	TGTGCTAGTGCCCACCTTCTGAGAGATGGCTACACCTTC	CASAHLLRDGYTF
TRBV5-8	TRBJ2-5	many	-	TGTGCCAGCAGCTTCACCAGAGAGACCCAGTACTTC	CASSFTRETQYF
TRBV5-4	TRBJ2-1	once	TRBD2	TGTGCCAGCACCGACCAACTAGCGGGGGTCAATGAGCAGTTCTTC	CASTDQLAGVNEQFF
TRBV29-1	TRBJ2-1	-	TRBD1	TGCAGCGTCGTACAGGGGAGCTCCTACAATGAGCAGTTCTTC	CSVVQGSSYNEQFF
TRBV19	TRBJ1-2	-	TRBD1	TGTGCCAGTAGTATAACAGGGGTAGCTAACTATGGCTACACCTTC	CASSITGVANYGYTF
TRBV2	TRBJ2-2	-	-	TGTGCCAGCAGTGAAGTTGCTGGCGAGGTTAACACCGGGGAGCTGTTTTTT	CASSEVAGEVNTGELFF
TRBV5-1	TRBJ2-1	-	TRBD2	TGCGCCAGCAGCTTGGCTGGGCTAGCGGGCAATGAGCAGTTCTTC	CASSLAGLAGNEQFF
TRBV9	TRBJ2-7	-	TRBD1	TGTGCCAGCAGCGTAGTTCCCGGGACAGGTAGATACGAGCAGTACTTC	CASSVVPGTGRYEQYF
TRBV11-2	TRBJ2-1	once	-	TGTGCCAGCAGCTTTCGTGGGGCCCATGAGCAGTTCTTC	CASSFRGAHEQFF
TRBV7-6	TRBJ1-1	-	-	TGTGCCAGCAGCGCGGGGGGGGTTGGTTCCACTGAAGCTTTCTTT	CASSAGGVGSTEAFF
TRBV4-1	TRBJ1-1	-	TRBD1	TGCGCCAGCAGCCAAGAGAGCAGGACAGGGTTGACTGAAGCTTTCTTT	CASSQESRTGLTEAFF
TRBV4-2	TRBJ1-1	-	-	TGTGCCAGCAGCCCATTAGACTACATGAACACTGAAGCTTTCTTT	CASSPLDYMNTEAFF
TRBV4-1	TRBJ2-6	-	TRBD2	TGCGCCAGCAGCCAAGTCCCCCTCTTTCCGGGGGGAGATGGGGCCAACGTCCTGACTTTC	CASSQVPLFPGGDGANVLTF
TRBV6-1	TRBJ1-2	-	-	TGTGCCAGCAGTGAATGGTTAGTCGTCATATTTAACTATGGCTACACCTTC	CASSEWLVVIFNYGYTF